The entry below gives a single T cell receptor (beta chain) sequence along with its context. From germline, CDR1 is MNHEY and CDR2 SVGAGI. V was pared by 2 bases and J by 2 bases, with 3 bases of the junction left unmatched. The CDR3 has 15 residues. The data derive from a study of blood T cell repertoires in COVID-19. Some clones are missing from TCRdb's copy, which holds only in-frame ones; the method was immunoSEQ multiplex PCR. Of roughly 270,000 clones listed, roughly 80% were seen once; the top ten hold about 5%. The genes are TRBV6-5 and TRBJ1-3; 7 positions agree with TRBD1. This TCR came from a man aged 35 to 55 who had been exposed to COVID-19. The sample comprised PBMCs or T cells enriched from blood (not recorded which). The CDR3 sequence is CASSYGTGAGNTIYF. CDR3 nucleotides: TGTGCCAGCAGTTACGGCACAGGGGCTGGAAACACCATATATTTT.